This TCR beta chain was found in a study of PD-1 blockade in mismatch repair-deficient tumors. Across the whole study: Patients had about 13 mismatch repair-deficient cancer types and were previously treated and progressing.

Clones were read by immunoSEQ multiplex PCR, and TCRdb kept only the in-frame ones, dropping some. The table has around 62,000 clones, approximately 82% seen once. PCR or immunohistochemistry showed mismatch repair deficiency in every enrolled patient. TCRs were sequenced from three patients responding to pembrolizumab. Study-level results: After pembrolizumab, tumor-resident clones rose rapidly, then generally contracted before radiologic responses.

V lost 3 bases and J lost 8; bases outside the gene matches: 9. This CDR3 spans 15 amino acids. Per germline, CDR1 SGDLS and CDR2 YYNGEE. Regarding this clone: No antigen is known for it.

Material: peripheral blood, obtained 2 weeks after starting pembrolizumab. V gene TRBV9 combines with J gene TRBJ2-1; 9 nucleotides match TRBD2. This receptor was obtained from an adult with mismatch repair-deficient cancer. In DNA, the CDR3 is TGTGCCAGCAGCGCCCTTAGCGGGAGTATTGATGAGCAGTTCTTC. The encoded protein is CASSALSGSIDEQFF.